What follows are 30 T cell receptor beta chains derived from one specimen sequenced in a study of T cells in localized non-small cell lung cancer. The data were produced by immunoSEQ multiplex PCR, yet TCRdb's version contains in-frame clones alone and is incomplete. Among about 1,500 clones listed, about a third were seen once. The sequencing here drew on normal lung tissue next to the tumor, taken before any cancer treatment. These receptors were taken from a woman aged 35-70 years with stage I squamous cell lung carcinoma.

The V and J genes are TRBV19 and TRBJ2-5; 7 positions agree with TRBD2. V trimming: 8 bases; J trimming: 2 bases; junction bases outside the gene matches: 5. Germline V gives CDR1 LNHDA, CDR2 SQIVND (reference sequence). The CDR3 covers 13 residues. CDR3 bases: TGTGCCAGTGCCGGGACTAAACAAGAGACCCAGTACTTC. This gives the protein CASAGTKQETQYF.

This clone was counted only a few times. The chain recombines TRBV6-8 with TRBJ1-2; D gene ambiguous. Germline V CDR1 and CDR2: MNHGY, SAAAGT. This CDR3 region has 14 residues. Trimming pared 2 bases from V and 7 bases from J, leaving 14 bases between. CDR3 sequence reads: CASSYKGGGPGYTF. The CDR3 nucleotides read TGTGCCAGCAGTTACAAAGGCGGCGGGCCTGGCTACACCTTC.

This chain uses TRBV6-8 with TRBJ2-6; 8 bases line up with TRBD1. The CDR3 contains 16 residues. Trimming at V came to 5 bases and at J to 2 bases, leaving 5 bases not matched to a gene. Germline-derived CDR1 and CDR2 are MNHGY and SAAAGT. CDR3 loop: CASSIWTGPGANVLTF. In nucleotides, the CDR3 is TGTGCCAGCAGTATATGGACAGGGCCTGGGGCCAACGTCCTGACTTTC.

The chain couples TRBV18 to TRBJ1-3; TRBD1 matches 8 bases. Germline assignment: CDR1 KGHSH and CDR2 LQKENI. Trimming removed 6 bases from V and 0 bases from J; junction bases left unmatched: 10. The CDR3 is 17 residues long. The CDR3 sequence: CASSPTPGQVSGNTIYF. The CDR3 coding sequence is TGTGCCAGCTCCCCTACCCCGGGACAGGTCTCTGGAAACACCATATATTTT.

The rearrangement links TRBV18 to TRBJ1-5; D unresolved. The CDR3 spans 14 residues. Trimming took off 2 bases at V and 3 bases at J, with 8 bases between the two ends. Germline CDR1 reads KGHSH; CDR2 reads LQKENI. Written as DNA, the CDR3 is TGTGCCAGCTCACCAACAGACCTCAATCAGCCCCAGCATTTT. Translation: CASSPTDLNQPQHF.

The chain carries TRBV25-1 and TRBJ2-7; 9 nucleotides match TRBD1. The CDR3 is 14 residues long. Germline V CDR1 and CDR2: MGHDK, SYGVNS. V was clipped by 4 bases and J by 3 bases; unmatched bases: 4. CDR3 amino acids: CASSARDRVYEQYF. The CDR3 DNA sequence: TGTGCCAGCAGTGCCCGGGACAGGGTCTACGAGCAGTACTTC.

CDR3 region: CASSYSDYGYTF. The CDR3, as DNA: TGTGCCAGCAGTTACTCCGACTATGGCTACACCTTC. This chain joins TRBV6-8 and TRBJ1-2; D is unresolved. This CDR3 is built from 12 residues. The V end lost 0 bases, the J end lost 3 bases, and 2 bases lay between the germline ends. Germline V gene data show CDR1 as MNHGY and CDR2 as SAAAGT.

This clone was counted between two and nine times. The CDR3 sequence is CASSPRDSGETQYF. CDR3 DNA sequence: TGTGCCAGCAGCCCCCGGGACAGCGGGGAGACCCAGTACTTC. The V and J genes are TRBV9 and TRBJ2-5, with TRBD1 as a possible D gene (7 bases). The CDR3 loop spans 14 amino acids. V was cut by 4 bases and J by 5 bases, with 15 bases left in between. Looked up from germline, CDR1 is SGDLS and CDR2 is YYNGEE.

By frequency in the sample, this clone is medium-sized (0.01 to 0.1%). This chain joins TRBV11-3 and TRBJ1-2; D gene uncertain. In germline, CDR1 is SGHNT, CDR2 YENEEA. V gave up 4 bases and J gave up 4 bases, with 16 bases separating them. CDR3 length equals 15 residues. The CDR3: CASSSETGSVYGYTF. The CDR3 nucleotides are TGTGCCAGCAGCTCCGAGACTGGTAGCGTCTATGGCTACACCTTC.

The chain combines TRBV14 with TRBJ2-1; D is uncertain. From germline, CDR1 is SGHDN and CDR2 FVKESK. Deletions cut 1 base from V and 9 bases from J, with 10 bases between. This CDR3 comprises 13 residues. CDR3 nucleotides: TGTGCCAGCAGCCAAGCGATGGTGGCTGAGCAGTTCTTC. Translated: CASSQAMVAEQFF. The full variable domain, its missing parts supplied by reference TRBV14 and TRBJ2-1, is EAGVTQFPSHSVIEKGQTVTLRCDPISGHDNLYWYRRVMGKEIKFLLHFVKESKQDESGMPNNRFLAERTGGTYSTLKVQPAELEDSGVYFCASSQAMVAEQFFGPGTRLTVL.

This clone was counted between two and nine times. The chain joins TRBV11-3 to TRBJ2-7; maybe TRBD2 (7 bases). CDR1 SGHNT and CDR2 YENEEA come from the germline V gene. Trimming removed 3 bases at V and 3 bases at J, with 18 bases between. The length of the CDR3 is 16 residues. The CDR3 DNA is TGTGCCAGCAGCTTGGCCCCAGGGGAGGGAGGCTACGAGCAGTACTTC. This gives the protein CASSLAPGEGGYEQYF.

CDR3 coding DNA: TGTGCCGGGTTAGCGGGGATGGAGACCCAGTACTTC. Translating it yields CAGLAGMETQYF. The rearrangement links TRBV30 to TRBJ2-5, with 8 bases aligning to TRBD2. V lost 8 bases and J lost 5; bases outside the gene matches: 7. The CDR3 loop spans 12 amino acids. Germline loops: CDR1 GTSNPN, CDR2 SVGIG (reference sequence).

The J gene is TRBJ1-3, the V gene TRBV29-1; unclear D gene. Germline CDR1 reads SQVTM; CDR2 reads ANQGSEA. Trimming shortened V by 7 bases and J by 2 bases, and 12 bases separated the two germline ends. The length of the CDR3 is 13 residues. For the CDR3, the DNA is TGCAGCGAGGAGTCGGATGCTGGAAACACCATATATTTT. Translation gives CSEESDAGNTIYF.

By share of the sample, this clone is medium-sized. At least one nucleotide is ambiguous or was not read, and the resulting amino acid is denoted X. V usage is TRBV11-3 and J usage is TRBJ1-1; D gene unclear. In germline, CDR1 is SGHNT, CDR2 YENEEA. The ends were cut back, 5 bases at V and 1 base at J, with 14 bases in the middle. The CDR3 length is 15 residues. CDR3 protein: CASSXGRVWNTEAFF. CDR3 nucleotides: TGTGCCAGCAGCCYAGGGCGGGTTTGGAACACTGAAGCTTTCTTT.

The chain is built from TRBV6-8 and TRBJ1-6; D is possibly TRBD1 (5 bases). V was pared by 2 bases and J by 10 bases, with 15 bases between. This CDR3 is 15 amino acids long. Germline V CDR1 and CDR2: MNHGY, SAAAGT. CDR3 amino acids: CASSYAGGSGSPLHF. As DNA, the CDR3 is TGTGCCAGCAGTTACGCGGGGGGGTCTGGGTCACCCCTCCACTTT.

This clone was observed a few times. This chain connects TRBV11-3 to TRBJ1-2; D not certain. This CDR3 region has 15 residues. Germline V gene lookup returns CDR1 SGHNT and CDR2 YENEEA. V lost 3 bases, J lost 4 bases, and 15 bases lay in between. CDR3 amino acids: CASSFDGRVGYGYTF. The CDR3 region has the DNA TGTGCCAGCAGCTTCGACGGTAGGGTCGGCTATGGCTACACCTTC. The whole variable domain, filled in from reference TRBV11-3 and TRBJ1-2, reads EAGVVQSPRYKIIEKKQPVAFWCNPISGHNTLYWYLQNLGQGPELLIRYENEEAVDDSQLPKDRFSAERLKGVDSTLKIQPAELGDSAVYLCASSFDGRVGYGYTFGSGTRLTVV.

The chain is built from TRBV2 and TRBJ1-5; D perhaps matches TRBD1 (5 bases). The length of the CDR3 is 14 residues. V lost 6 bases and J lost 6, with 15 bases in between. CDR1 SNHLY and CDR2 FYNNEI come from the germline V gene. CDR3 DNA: TGTGCCAGCAGCCCCCTCAGGGTGCCTCAGCCCCAGCATTTT. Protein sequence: CASSPLRVPQPQHF.

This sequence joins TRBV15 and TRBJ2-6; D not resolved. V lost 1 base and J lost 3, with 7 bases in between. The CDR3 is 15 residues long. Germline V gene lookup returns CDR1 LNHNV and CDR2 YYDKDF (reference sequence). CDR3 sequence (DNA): TGTGCCACCAGCAGAGCCATGGGTGGGGCCAACGTCCTGACTTTC. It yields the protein CATSRAMGGANVLTF.

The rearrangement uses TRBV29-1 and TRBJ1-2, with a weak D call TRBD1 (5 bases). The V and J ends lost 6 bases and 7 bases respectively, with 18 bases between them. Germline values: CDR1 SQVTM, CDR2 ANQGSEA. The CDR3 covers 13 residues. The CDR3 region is CSVPRQGESGYTF. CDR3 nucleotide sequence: TGCAGCGTCCCTCGGCAGGGAGAAAGTGGCTACACCTTC.

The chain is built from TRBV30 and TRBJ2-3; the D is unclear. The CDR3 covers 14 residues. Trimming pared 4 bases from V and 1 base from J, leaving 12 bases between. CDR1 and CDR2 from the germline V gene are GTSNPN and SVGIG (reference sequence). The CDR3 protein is CAWNFGSRTDTQYF. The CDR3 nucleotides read TGTGCCTGGAATTTTGGCAGCCGCACAGATACGCAGTATTTT.

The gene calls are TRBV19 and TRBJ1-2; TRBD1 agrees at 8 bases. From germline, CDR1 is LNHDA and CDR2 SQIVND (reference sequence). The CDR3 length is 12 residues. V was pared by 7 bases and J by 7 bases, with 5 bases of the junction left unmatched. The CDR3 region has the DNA TGTGCCAGTACTCAGGGGGCGGCTGGCTACACCTTC. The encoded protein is CASTQGAAGYTF.

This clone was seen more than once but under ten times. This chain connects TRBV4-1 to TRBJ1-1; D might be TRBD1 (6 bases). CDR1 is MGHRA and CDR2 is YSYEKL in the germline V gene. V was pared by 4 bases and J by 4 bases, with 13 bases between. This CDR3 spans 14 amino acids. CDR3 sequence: CASSRGGGGTEAFF. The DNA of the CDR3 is TGCGCCAGCAGCCGAGGGGGGGGAGGCACTGAAGCTTTCTTT.

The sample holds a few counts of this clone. CDR3 loop: CASRIPGTGKDTQYF. In DNA, the CDR3 is TGTGCCAGTAGAATCCCCGGGACAGGGAAGGATACGCAGTATTTT. The chain couples TRBV19 to TRBJ2-3, with 9 bases aligning to TRBD1. The germline CDR1 and CDR2 sequences are LNHDA and SQIVND (reference sequence). With V trimmed by 6 bases and J by 6 bases, 10 bases remained unmatched. This CDR3 comprises 15 residues.

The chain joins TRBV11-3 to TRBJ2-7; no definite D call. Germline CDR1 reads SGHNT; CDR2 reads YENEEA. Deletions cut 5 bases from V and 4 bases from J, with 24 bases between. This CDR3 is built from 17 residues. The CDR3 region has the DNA TGTGCCAGCAGCACATTCGTACAGCCTCCCCTTGGTTACGAGCAGTACTTC. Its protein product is CASSTFVQPPLGYEQYF.

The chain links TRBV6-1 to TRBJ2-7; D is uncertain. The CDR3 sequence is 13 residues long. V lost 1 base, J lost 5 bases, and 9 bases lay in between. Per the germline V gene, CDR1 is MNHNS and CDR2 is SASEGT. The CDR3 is CASSEVSRDEQYF. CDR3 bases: TGTGCCAGCAGTGAAGTCTCAAGGGACGAGCAGTACTTC.

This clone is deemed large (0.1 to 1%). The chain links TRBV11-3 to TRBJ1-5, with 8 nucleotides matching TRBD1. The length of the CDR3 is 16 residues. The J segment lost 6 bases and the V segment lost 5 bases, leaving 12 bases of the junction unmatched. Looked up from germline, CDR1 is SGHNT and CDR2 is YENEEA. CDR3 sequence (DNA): TGTGCCAGCAGCCTTGGACAGGGAACAGGTCTTCAGCCCCAGCATTTT. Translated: CASSLGQGTGLQPQHF.

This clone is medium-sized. CDR3 loop: CASSPSGGVGTDTQYF. In nucleotides, the CDR3 is TGTGCCAGCAGCCCCTCCGGGGGGGTTGGCACAGATACGCAGTATTTT. The gene calls are TRBV11-3 and TRBJ2-3, with 8 bases identical to TRBD2. From germline, CDR1 is SGHNT and CDR2 YENEEA. The CDR3 extends over 16 amino acids. Trimming removed 5 bases from V and 1 base from J; junction bases left unmatched: 8.

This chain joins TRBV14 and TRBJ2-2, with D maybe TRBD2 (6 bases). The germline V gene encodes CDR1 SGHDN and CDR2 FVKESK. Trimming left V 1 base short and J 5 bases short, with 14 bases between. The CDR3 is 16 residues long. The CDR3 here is CASSQGPGLLTGELFF. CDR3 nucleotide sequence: TGTGCCAGCAGCCAAGGTCCGGGACTCCTAACCGGGGAGCTGTTTTTT.

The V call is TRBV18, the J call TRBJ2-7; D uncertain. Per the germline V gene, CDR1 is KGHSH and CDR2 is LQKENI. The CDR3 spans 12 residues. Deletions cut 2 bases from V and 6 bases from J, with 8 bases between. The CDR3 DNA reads TGTGCCAGCTCACCAGGAAGGAGCGAGCAGTACTTC. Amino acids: CASSPGRSEQYF.

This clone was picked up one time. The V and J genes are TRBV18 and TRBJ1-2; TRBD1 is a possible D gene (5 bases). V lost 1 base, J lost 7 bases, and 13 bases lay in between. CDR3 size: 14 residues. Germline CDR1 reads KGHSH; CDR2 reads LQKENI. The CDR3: CASSPQGPSGGYTF. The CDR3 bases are TGTGCCAGCTCACCACAGGGGCCCTCGGGTGGCTACACCTTC. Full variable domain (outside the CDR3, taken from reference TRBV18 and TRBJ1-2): NAGVMQNPRHLVRRRGQEARLRCSPMKGHSHVYWYRQLPEEGLKFMVYLQKENIIDESGMPKERFSAEFPKEGPSILRIQQVVRGDSAAYFCASSPQGPSGGYTFGSGTRLTVV.